This TCR beta chain was found in a study of blood T cells in healthy people across ages. Regarding the study as a whole: CMV infection status of these donors was not known.

The CDR3 extends over 16 amino acids. Through a sample-barcoded 5' primer and a J-beta primer mix, a second PCR was run for about 6 to 11 cycles. Each of the samples gave a minimum of 2.5 million paired-end reads that contained CDR3. MiXCR was run by TCRdb on the 5' RACE reads, yielding one entry per CDR3 protein. The data contain about 970,000 distinct CDR3 sequences, approximately 50% of them singletons. About this clonotype itself: As yet, its antigen is unknown. Compared with germline, one end of the junction differs, possibly owing to a read error.

Sequencing was performed on blood. The TCR was taken from a woman aged 55-75 years in good health. The gene calls are TRBV12-3 or TRBV12-4 and TRBJ2-7; TRBD1 agrees at 10 bases. CDR3 loop: CVSSSPGTGASYEQYF. CDR3 DNA sequence: TGTGTCAGCAGCTCCCCCGGGACAGGGGCAAGCTACGAGCAGTACTTC.